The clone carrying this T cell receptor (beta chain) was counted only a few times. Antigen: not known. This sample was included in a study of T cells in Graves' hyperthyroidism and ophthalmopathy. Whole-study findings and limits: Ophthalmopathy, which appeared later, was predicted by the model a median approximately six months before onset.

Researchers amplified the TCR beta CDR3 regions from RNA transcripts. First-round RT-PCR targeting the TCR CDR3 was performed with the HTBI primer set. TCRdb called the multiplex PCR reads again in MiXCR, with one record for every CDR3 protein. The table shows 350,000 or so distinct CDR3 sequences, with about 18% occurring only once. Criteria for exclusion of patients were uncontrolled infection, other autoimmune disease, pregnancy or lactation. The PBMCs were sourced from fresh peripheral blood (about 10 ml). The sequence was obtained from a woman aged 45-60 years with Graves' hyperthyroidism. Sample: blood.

Written as DNA, the CDR3 is TGTGCCAGCAGCGTAGGCGAGGCGGCGGGGTTCTACAATGAGCAGTTCTTC. This encodes CASSVGEAAGFYNEQFF. The chain employs TRBV9 and TRBJ2-1, with D tentatively TRBD2 (6 bases). V dropped 0 bases and J dropped 3 bases, with 16 bases sitting between them. The CDR3 spans 17 residues. CDR1 is SGDLS, CDR2 YYNGEE, per germline.